These 10 T cell receptor beta chains share one sample of origin, sequenced in a study of blood T cell repertoires in COVID-19. Libraries were prepared by immunoSEQ multiplex PCR; TCRdb keeps only in-frame clonotypes and omits some of them. The sample gives 110,000 to 150,000 clones, around 87% of which show up once; 2.5% to 3.5% is in the top ten. What was sequenced was peripheral blood. All receptors come from a woman between 55 and 75 years old with active COVID-19.

This chain links TRBV27 with TRBJ2-7; TRBD2 might be the D (5 bases). Trimming left V 6 bases short and J 3 bases short, with 18 bases between. The germline CDR1 and CDR2 sequences are MNHEY and SMNVEV (reference sequence). The CDR3 is 15 residues long. The CDR3 nucleotides read TGTGCCAGCAGACTTCAGGTGACCCGGGGCTACGAGCAGTACTTC. Its translation is CASRLQVTRGYEQYF.

The rearrangement joins TRBV5-4 to TRBJ2-3; perhaps TRBD1 as D (6 bases). From germline, CDR1 is SGHNT and CDR2 YYREEE (reference sequence). Trimming took off 0 bases at V and 4 bases at J, with 12 bases between the two ends. This CDR3 contains 15 residues. CDR3 bases: TGTGCCAGCAGCTTGGCCGGCAGGGGCGCAGATACGCAGTATTTT. Translated, it gives CASSLAGRGADTQYF.

The gene calls are TRBV10-1 and TRBJ2-7; TRBD1 is a possible D gene (6 bases). Trimming removed 7 bases at V and 7 bases at J, with 29 bases between. The CDR3 spans 17 residues. Germline values: CDR1 WNHNN, CDR2 SYGVQD (reference sequence). CDR3 loop: CASNFQARQALAEEQYF. The DNA of the CDR3 is TGCGCCAGCAACTTCCAAGCCCGACAGGCCCTTGCGGAGGAGCAGTACTTC.

The chain is built from TRBV5-4 and TRBJ2-3, with 13 bases identical to TRBD2. Germline V gives CDR1 SGHNT, CDR2 YYREEE (reference sequence). The V gene end was trimmed by 0 bases and the J gene end by 6 bases; junction bases not matched to a gene: 10. This CDR3 region has 18 residues. The CDR3 DNA is TGTGCCAGCAGCTTGGAGGGACTAGCGGGGAACAAAGCGGATACGCAGTATTTT. Translated, it gives CASSLEGLAGNKADTQYF.

The rearrangement joins TRBV4-2 to TRBJ2-1, with 9 bases identical to TRBD2. V shed 1 base and J 7 bases; nucleotides not matched to a gene: 20. CDR1 LGHNA and CDR2 YNFKEQ come from the germline V gene. CDR3 length: 20 amino acids. For the CDR3, the DNA is TGTGCCAGCAGCCAAGGTTTGGGTAGCGGGAGAAACGGGGGTAGGAATGAGCAGTTCTTC. This encodes CASSQGLGSGRNGGRNEQFF.

CDR3 in amino acids: CASSPRGGRAIEQYF. CDR3 in DNA: TGTGCCAGCAGCCCAAGGGGAGGGAGGGCCATCGAGCAGTACTTC. This chain uses TRBV3-1 (or the pseudogene TRBV3-2) with TRBJ2-7; TRBD2 aligns across 7 bases. The junction had 12 bases not matched to a gene; V was cut back by 4 bases and J by 6 bases. There are 15 residues in the CDR3. CDR1 is LGHDT, CDR2 YNNKEL, per germline (reference sequence).

The chain carries TRBV6-5 and TRBJ1-4; D is perhaps TRBD1 (6 bases). Germline loops: CDR1 MNHEY, CDR2 SVGAGI. The CDR3 runs to 14 residues. The V end was cut by 3 bases, the J end by 6 bases, with 11 bases between. CDR3 in DNA: TGTGCCAGCAGTTATTTGCCAGGGGATGAAAAACTGTTTTTT. It encodes CASSYLPGDEKLFF.

J is TRBJ1-1 and V is TRBV29-1; D is ambiguous. The CDR3 consists of 12 residues. Looked up from germline, CDR1 is SQVTM and CDR2 is ANQGSEA. Deletions cut 4 bases from V and 3 bases from J, with 9 bases between. Here the CDR3 reads CSVGRGYTEAFF. Written as DNA, the CDR3 is TGCAGCGTTGGACGAGGGTACACTGAAGCTTTCTTT. Using reference TRBV29-1 and TRBJ1-1 for the parts outside the CDR3, the full variable domain is SAVISQKPSRDICQRGTSLTIQCQVDSQVTMMFWYRQQPGQSLTLIATANQGSEATYESGFVIDKFPISRPNLTFSTLTVSNMSPEDSSIYLCSVGRGYTEAFFGQGTRLTVV.

The gene calls are TRBV7-2 and TRBJ2-1; D is unclear. The germline gives CDR1 SGHTA, CDR2 FQGNSA. This CDR3 has 8 amino acids. V was clipped by 5 bases and J by 16 bases, with 6 bases between them. The CDR3 protein is CASSPVFF. CDR3 bases: TGTGCCAGCAGCCCCGTATTCTTC.

This sequence joins TRBV9 and TRBJ2-1; 11 bases match TRBD2. Looked up from germline, CDR1 is SGDLS and CDR2 is YYNGEE. This CDR3 region has 20 residues. V lost 3 bases, J lost 0 bases, and 14 bases stayed unmatched. DNA for the CDR3: TGTGCCAGCAGCGAGGGGTTCCTAGCGGGAGGCAAGAGCTCCTACAATGAGCAGTTCTTC. Its protein is CASSEGFLAGGKSSYNEQFF.